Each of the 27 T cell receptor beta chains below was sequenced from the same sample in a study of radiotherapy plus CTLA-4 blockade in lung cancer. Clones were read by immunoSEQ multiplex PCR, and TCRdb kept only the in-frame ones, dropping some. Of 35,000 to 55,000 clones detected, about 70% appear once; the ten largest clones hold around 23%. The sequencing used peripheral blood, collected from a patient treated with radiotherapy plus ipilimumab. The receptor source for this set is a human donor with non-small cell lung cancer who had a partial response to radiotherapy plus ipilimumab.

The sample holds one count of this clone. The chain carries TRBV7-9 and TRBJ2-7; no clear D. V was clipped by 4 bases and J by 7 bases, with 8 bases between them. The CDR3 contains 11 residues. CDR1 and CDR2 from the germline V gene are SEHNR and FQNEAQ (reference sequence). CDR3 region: CASSSQLEQYF. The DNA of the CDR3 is TGTGCCAGCAGCTCCCAGTTGGAGCAGTACTTC. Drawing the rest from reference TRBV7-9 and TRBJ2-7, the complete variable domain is DTGVSQNPRHKITKRGQNVTFRCDPISEHNRLYWYRQTLGQGPEFLTYFQNEAQLEKSRLLSDRFSAERPKGSFSTLEIQRTEQGDSAMYLCASSSQLEQYFGPGTRLTVT.

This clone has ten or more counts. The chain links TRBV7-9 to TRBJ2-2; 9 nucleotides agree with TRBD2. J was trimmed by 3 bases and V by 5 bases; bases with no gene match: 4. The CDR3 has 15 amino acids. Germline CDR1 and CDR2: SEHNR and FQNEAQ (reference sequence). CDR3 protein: CASSRGLAHTGELFF. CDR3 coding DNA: TGTGCCAGCAGCCGAGGACTAGCGCACACCGGGGAGCTGTTTTTT.

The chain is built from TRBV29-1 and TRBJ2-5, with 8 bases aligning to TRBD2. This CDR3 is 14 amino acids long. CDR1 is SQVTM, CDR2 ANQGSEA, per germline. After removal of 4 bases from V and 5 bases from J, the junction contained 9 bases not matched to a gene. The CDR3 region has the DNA TGCAGCGTTGGGCACAGCGGGAGTGCCGAGACCCAGTACTTC. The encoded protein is CSVGHSGSAETQYF.

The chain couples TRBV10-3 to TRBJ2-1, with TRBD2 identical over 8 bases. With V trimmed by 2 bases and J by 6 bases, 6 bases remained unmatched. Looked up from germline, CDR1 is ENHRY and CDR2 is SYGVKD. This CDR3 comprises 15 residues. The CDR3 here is CAISEDGGVGNEQFF. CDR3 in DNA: TGTGCCATCAGTGAGGACGGGGGGGTGGGCAATGAGCAGTTCTTC.

The CDR3 coding sequence is TGCGCCAGCAGCTTGCGGGCAGGGCAGGCCTACGAGCAGTACTTC. Protein: CASSLRAGQAYEQYF. V usage is TRBV5-1 and J usage is TRBJ2-7, with D tentatively TRBD1 (5 bases). In germline, CDR1 is SGHRS, CDR2 YFSETQ. This CDR3 contains 15 residues. V was shortened by 1 base and J by 2 bases, with 13 bases between the two germline ends.

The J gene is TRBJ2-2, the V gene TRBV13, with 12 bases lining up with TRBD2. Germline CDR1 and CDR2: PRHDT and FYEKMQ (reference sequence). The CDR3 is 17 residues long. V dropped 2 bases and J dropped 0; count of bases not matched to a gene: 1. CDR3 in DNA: TGTGCCAGCAGCTTACTAGCGGGAGGGTCGAACACCGGGGAGCTGTTTTTT. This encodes CASSLLAGGSNTGELFF.

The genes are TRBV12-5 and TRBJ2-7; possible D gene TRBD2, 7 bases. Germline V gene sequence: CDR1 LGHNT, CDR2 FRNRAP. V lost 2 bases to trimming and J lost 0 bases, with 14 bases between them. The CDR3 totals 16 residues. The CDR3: CASGLPQGGYSYEQYF. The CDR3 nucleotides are TGTGCTAGTGGTTTGCCACAGGGAGGGTACTCCTACGAGCAGTACTTC.

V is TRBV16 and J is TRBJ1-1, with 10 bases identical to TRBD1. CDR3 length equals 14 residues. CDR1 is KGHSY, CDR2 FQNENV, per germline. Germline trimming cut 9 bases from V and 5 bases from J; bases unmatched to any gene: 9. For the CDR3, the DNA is TGTGCCAGTGGGACAGGGGCGCGAGGGACTGAAGCTTTCTTT. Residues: CASGTGARGTEAFF.

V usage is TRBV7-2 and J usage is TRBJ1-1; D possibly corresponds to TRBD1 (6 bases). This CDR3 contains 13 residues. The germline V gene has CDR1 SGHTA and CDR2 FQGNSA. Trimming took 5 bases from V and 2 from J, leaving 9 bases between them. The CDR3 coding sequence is TGTGCCAGCAGCCTAGGGACAAACACTGAAGCTTTCTTT. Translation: CASSLGTNTEAFF.

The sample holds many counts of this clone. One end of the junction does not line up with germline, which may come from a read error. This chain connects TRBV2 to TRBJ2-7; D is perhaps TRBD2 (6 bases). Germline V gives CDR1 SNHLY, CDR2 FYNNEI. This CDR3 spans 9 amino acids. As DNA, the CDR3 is TGTGCCAGCGGAGGGACCGCGCGCTTC. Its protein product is CASGGTARF.

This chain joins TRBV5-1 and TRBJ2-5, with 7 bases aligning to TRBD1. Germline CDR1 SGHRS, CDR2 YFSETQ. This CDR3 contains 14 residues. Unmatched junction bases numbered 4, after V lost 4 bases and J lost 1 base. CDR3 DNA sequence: TGCGCCAGCAGCCAGACAGGGTTCCAAGAGACCCAGTACTTC. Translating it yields CASSQTGFQETQYF.

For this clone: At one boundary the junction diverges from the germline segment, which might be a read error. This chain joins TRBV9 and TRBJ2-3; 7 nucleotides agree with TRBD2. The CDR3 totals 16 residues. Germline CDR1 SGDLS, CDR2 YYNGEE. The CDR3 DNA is TGTGCCAGCAGCGCGTCTAGGTCGACTAGCACGGATACGCAGTATTTT. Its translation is CASSASRSTSTDTQYF. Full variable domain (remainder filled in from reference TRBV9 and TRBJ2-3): DSGVTQTPKHLITATGQRVTLRCSPRSGDLSVYWYQQSLDQGLQFLIQYYNGEERAKGNILERFSAQQFPDLHSELNLSSLELGDSALYFCASSASRSTSTDTQYFGPGTRLTVL.

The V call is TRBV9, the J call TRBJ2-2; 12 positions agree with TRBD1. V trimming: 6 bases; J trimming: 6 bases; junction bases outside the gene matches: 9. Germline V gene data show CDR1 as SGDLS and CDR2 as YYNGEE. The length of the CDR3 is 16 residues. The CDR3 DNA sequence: TGTGCCAGCAAGCCTGGGTGGGACAGGGGGCCCGGGGAGCTGTTTTTT. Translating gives CASKPGWDRGPGELFF. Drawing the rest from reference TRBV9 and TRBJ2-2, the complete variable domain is DSGVTQTPKHLITATGQRVTLRCSPRSGDLSVYWYQQSLDQGLQFLIQYYNGEERAKGNILERFSAQQFPDLHSELNLSSLELGDSALYFCASKPGWDRGPGELFFGEGSRLTVL.

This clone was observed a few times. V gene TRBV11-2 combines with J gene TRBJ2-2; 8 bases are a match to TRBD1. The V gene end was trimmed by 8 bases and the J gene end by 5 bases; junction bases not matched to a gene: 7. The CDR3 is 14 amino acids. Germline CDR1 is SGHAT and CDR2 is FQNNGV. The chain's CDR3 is CASFRTGSTGELFF. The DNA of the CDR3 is TGTGCCAGCTTCCGGACAGGGTCAACCGGGGAGCTGTTTTTT.

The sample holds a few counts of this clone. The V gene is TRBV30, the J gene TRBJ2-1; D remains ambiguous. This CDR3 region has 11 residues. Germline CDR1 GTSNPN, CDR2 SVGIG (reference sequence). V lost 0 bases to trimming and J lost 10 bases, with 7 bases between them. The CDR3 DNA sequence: TGTGCCTGGAGTGTACAACAGGAGCAGTTCTTC. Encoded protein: CAWSVQQEQFF.

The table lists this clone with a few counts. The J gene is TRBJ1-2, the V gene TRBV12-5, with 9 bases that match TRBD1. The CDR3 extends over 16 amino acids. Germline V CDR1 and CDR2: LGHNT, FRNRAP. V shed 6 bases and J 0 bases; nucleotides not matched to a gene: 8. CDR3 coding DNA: TGTGCTAGTGGCCGACGCGGGACAGGGACTAACTATGGCTACACCTTC. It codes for CASGRRGTGTNYGYTF.

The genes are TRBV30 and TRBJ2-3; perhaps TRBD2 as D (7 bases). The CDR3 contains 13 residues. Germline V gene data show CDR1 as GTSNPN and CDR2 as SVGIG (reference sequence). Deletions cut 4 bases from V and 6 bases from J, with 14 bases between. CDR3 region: CAWNRGAGDTQYF. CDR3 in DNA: TGTGCCTGGAACCGGGGGGCGGGGGATACGCAGTATTTT.

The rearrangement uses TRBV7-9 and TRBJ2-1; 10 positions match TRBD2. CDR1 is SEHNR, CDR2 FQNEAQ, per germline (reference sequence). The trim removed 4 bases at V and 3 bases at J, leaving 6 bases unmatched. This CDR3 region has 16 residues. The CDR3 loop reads CASSSASGSSYNEQFF. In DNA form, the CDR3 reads TGTGCCAGCAGCTCTGCTAGCGGGAGTAGCTACAATGAGCAGTTCTTC.

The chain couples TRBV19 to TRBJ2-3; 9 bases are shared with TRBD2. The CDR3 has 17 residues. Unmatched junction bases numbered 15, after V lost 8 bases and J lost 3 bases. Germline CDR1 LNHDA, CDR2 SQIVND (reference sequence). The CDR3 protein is CASHPRLAGEGTDTQYF. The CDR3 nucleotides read TGTGCCAGTCATCCCCGCTTAGCGGGAGAGGGAACAGATACGCAGTATTTT.

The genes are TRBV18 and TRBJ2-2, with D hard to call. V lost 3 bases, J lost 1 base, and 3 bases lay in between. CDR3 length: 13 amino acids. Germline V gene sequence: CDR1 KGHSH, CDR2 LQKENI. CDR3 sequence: CASSPRNTGELFF. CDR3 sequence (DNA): TGTGCCAGCTCACCGCGGAACACCGGGGAGCTGTTTTTT.

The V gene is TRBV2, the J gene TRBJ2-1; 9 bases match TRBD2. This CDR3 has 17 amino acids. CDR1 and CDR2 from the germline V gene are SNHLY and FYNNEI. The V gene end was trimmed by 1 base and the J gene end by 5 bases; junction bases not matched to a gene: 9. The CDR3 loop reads CASSEGLGLAGDNEQFF. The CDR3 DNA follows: TGTGCCAGCAGTGAAGGGCTGGGACTAGCTGGCGACAATGAGCAGTTCTTC. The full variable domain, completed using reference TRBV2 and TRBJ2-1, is EPEVTQTPSHQVTQMGQEVILRCVPISNHLYFYWYRQILGQKVEFLVSFYNNEISEKSEIFDDQFSVERPDGSNFTLKIRSTKLEDSAMYFCASSEGLGLAGDNEQFFGPGTRLTVL.

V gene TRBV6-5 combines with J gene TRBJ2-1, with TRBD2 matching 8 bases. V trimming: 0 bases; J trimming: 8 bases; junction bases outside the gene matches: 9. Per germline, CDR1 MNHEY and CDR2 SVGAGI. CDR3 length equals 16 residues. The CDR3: CASSYSVTGTSYEQFF. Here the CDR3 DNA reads TGTGCCAGCAGTTACTCGGTTACGGGGACTAGTTATGAGCAGTTCTTC.

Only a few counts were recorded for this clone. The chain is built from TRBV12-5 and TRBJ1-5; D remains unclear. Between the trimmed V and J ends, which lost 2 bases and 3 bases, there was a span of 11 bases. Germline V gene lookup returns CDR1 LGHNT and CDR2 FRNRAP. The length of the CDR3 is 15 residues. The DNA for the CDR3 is TGTGCTAGTGGTTTGCAACACGGGGACAATCAGCCCCAGCATTTT. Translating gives CASGLQHGDNQPQHF.

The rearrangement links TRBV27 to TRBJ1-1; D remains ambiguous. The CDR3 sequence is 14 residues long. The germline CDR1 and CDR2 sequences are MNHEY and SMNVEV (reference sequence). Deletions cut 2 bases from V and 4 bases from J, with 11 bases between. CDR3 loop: CASSLEATGTEAFF. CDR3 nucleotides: TGTGCCAGCAGTTTAGAAGCGACGGGCACTGAAGCTTTCTTT.

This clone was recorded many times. Here the CDR3 DNA reads TGTGCCAGCAGCCAGACGGTTAGGGGTGAAGCTTTCTTT. It encodes CASSQTVRGEAFF. The rearrangement links TRBV7-3 to TRBJ1-1; D is perhaps TRBD1 (5 bases). This CDR3 is 13 amino acids long. The V end was cut by 5 bases, the J end by 7 bases, with 14 bases between. Germline V gene data show CDR1 as SGHTA and CDR2 as FQGTGA.

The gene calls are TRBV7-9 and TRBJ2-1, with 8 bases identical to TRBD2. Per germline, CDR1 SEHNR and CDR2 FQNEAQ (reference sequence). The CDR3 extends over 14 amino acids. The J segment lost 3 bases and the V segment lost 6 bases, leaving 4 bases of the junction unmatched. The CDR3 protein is CASSSGVNYNEQFF. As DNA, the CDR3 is TGTGCCAGCAGTAGCGGGGTAAACTACAATGAGCAGTTCTTC. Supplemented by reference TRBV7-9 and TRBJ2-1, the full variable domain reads DTGVSQNPRHKITKRGQNVTFRCDPISEHNRLYWYRQTLGQGPEFLTYFQNEAQLEKSRLLSDRFSAERPKGSFSTLEIQRTEQGDSAMYLCASSSGVNYNEQFFGPGTRLTVL.

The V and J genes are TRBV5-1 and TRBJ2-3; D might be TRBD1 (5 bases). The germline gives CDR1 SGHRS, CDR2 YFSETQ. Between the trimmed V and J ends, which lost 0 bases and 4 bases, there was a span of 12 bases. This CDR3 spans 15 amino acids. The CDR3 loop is CASSLGDSPSDTQYF. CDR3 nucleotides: TGCGCCAGCAGCTTGGGCGACAGCCCGTCAGATACGCAGTATTTT.